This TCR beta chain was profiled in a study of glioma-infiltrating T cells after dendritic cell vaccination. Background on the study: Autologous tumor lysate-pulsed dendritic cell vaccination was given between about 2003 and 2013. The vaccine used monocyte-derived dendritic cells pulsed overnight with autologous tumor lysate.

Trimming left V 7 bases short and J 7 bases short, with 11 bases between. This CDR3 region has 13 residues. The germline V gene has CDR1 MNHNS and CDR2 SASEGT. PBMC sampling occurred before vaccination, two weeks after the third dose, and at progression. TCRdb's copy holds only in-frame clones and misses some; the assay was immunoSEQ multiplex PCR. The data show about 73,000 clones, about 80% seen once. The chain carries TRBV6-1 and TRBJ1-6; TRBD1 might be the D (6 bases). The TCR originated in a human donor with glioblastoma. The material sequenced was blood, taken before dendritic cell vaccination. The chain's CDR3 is CASIGQGNSPLHF. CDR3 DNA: TGTGCCAGCATCGGGCAGGGGAATTCACCCCTCCACTTT.